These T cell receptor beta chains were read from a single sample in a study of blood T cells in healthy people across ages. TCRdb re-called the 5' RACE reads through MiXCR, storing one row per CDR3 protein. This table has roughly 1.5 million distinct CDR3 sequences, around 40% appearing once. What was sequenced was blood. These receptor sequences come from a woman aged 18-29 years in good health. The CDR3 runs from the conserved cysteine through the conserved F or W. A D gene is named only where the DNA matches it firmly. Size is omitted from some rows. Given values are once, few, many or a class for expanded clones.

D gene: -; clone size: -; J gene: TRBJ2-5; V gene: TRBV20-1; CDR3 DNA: TGCAGTGCCCCGACTAGTTCTATAGAGACCCAGTACTTC; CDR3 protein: CSAPTSSIETQYF
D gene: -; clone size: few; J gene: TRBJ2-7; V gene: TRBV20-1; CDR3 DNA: TGCAGTGCTAGTAGCGACCGGACCTACGAGCAGTACTTC; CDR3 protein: CSASSDRTYEQYF
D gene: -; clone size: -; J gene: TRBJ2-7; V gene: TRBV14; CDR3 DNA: TGTGCCAGCAGCCAAGATAGGGCTAGCACTTACGAGCAGTACTTC; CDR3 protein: CASSQDRASTYEQYF
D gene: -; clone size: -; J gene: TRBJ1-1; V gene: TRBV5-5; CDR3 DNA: TGTGCCAGCAGCTCCGCCGAACACCCGAACACTGAAGCTTTCTTT; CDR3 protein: CASSSAEHPNTEAFF
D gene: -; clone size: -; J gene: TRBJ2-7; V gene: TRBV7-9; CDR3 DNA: TGTGCCAGCAGCACCCCGGGACTGTCTACCTACGAGCAGTACTTC; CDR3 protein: CASSTPGLSTYEQYF
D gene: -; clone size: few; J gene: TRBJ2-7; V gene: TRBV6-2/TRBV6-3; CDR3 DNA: TGTGCCAGCAGTTATGAGGGCTACTCCTACAATGAGCAGTACTTC; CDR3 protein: CASSYEGYSYNEQYF
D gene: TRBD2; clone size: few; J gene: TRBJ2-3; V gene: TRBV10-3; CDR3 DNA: TGTGCCATCAGCGGGGGACTAGCGGACTACACAGATACGCAGTATTTT; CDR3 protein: CAISGGLADYTDTQYF
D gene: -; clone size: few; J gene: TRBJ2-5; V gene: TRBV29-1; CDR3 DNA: TGCAGCGTTTCGGGCGCCGGGCCAGGGCCCAGGGAGACCCAGTACTTC; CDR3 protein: CSVSGAGPGPRETQYF
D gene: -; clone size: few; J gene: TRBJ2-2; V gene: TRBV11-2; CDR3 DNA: TGTGCCAGCAGCTACTCGGGGAACACCGGGGAGCTGTTTTTT; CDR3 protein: CASSYSGNTGELFF
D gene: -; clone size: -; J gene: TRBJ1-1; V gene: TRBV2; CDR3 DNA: TGTGCCAGCAGTGTTTGGGGATTGGACACTGAAGCTTTCTTT; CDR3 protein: CASSVWGLDTEAFF